This T cell receptor beta chain was captured in a study of monozygotic twins with inflammatory bowel disease. One entry per CDR3 protein, without DNA, is what TCRdb gives after re-calling the 5' RACE reads. This sample contains about 160,000 distinct CDR3 sequences. There are 14 residues in the CDR3. Germline V gives CDR1 DFQATT, CDR2 SNEGSKA (reference sequence). The rearrangement joins TRBV20-1 to TRBJ2-5; there is no DNA to check the TCRdb D call of TRBD1. Material: blood. This clonotype was sampled from a human donor with ulcerative colitis or Crohn's disease, or a healthy co-twin of an affected twin (not recorded which). The CDR3 spells CSARGAGFQETQYF.